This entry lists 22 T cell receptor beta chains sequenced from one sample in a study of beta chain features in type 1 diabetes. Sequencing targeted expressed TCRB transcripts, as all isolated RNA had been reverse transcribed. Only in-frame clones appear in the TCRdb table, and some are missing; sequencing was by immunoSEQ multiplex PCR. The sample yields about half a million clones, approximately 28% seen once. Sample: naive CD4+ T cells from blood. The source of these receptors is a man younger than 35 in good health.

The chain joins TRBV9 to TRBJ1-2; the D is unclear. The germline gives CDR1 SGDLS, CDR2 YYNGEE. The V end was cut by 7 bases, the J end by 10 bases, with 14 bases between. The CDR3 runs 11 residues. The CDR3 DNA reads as TGTGCCAGCGGAGGGAGAGGCGACTACACCTTC. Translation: CASGGRGDYTF.

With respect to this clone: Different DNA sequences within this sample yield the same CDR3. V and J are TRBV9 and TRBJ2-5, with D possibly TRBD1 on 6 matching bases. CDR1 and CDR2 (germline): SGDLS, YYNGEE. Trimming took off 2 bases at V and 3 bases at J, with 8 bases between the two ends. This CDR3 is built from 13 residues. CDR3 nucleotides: TGTGCCAGCAGCGTCCGGACAGAAGAGACCCAGTACTTC. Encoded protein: CASSVRTEETQYF.

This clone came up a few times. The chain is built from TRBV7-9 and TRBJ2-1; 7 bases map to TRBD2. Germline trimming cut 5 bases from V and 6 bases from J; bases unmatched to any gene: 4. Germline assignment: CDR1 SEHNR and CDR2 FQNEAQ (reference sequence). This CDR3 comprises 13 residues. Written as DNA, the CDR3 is TGTGCCAGCAGCGCGGGACTATTCAATGAGCAGTTCTTC. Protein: CASSAGLFNEQFF.

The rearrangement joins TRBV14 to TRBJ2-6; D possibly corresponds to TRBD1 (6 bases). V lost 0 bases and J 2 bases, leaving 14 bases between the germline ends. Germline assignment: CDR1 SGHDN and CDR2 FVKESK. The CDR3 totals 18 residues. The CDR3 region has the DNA TGTGCCAGCAGCCAAGATCACAGGGCTGTAACTGGGGCCAACGTCCTGACTTTC. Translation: CASSQDHRAVTGANVLTF.

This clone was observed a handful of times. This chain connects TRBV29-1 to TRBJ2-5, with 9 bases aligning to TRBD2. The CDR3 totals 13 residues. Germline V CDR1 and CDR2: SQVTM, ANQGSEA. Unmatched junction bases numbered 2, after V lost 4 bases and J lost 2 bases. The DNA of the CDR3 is TGCAGCGTTGGAGGACTAGCGCAAGAGACCCAGTACTTC. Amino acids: CSVGGLAQETQYF.

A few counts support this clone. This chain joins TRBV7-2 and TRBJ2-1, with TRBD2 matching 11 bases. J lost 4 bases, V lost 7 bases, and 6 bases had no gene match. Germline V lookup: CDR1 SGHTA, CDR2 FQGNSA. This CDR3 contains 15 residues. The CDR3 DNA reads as TGTGCCAGCACCACGACTAGCGGGGTGTACAATGAGCAGTTCTTC. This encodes CASTTTSGVYNEQFF.

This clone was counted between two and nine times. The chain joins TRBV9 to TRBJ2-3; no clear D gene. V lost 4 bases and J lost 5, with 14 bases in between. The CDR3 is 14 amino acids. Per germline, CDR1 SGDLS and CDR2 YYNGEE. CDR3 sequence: CASSPGPAGDTQYF. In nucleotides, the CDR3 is TGTGCCAGCAGCCCAGGACCAGCAGGAGATACGCAGTATTTT.

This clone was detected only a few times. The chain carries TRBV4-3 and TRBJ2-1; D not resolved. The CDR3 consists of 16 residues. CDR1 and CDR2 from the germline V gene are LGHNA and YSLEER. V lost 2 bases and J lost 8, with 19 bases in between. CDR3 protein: CASSQNLVGLVDEQFF. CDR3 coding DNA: TGCGCCAGCAGCCAAAACCTAGTGGGTTTGGTTGATGAGCAGTTCTTC.

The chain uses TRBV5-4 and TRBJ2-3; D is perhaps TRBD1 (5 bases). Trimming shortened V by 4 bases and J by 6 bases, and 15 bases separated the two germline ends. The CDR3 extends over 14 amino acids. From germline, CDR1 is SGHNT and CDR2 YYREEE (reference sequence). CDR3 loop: CASSPTGFGDTQYF. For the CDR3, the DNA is TGTGCCAGCAGCCCCACAGGCTTCGGTGATACGCAGTATTTT.

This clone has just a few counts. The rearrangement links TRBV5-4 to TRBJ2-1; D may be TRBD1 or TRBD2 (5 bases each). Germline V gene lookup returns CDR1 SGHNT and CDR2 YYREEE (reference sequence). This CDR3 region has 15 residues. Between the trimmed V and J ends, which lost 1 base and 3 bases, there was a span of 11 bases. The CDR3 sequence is CASSLQGVDYNEQFF. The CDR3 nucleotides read TGTGCCAGCAGCTTGCAGGGAGTGGACTACAATGAGCAGTTCTTC.

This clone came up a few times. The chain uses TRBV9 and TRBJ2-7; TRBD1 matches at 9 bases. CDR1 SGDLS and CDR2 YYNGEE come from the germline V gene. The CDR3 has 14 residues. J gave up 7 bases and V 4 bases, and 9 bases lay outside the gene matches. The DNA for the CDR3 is TGTGCCAGCAGCCTGGACAGGGGAGTCGAGGAGCAGTACTTC. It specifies CASSLDRGVEEQYF.

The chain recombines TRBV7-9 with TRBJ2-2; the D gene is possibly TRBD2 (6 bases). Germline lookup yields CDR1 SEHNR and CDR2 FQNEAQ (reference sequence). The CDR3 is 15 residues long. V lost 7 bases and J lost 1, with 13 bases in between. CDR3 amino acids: CASTSPGLNTGELFF. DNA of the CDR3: TGTGCCAGCACCTCACCGGGACTGAACACCGGGGAGCTGTTTTTT.

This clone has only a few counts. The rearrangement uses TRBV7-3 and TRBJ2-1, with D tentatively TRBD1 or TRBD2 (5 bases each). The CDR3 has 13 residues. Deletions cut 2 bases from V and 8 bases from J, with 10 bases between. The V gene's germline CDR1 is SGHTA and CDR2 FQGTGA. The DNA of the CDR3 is TGTGCCAGCAGCTTATCTAGCAGGGATGAGCAGTTCTTC. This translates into CASSLSSRDEQFF.

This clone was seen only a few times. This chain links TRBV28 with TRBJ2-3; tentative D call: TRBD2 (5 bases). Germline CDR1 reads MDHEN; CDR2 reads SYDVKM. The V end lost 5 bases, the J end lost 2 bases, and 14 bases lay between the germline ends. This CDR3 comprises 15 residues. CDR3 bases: TGTGCCAGCAGTAAGGAGGTCGGCTACACAGATACGCAGTATTTT. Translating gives CASSKEVGYTDTQYF.

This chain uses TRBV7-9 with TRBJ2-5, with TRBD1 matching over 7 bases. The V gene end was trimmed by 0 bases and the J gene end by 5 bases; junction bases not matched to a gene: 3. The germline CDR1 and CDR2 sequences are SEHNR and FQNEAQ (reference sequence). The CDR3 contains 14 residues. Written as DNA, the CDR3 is TGTGCCAGCAGCTTAGCGACAGGGATCGAGACCCAGTACTTC. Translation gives CASSLATGIETQYF.

The CDR3 bases are TGCGCCAGCAGCTTTGCGGGAGACGATTACGAGCAGTACTTC. It encodes CASSFAGDDYEQYF. This chain joins TRBV5-1 and TRBJ2-7; TRBD2 matches 7 bases. Per the germline V gene, CDR1 is SGHRS and CDR2 is YFSETQ. The CDR3 length is 14 residues. V gave up 2 bases and J gave up 4 bases; unmatched junction bases: 6.

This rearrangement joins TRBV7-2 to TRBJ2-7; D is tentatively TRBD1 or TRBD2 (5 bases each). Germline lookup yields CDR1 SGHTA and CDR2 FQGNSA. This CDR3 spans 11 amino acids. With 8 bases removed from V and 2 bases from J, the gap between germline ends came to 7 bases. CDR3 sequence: CASGTAYEQYF. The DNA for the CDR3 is TGTGCCAGCGGGACGGCCTACGAGCAGTACTTC.

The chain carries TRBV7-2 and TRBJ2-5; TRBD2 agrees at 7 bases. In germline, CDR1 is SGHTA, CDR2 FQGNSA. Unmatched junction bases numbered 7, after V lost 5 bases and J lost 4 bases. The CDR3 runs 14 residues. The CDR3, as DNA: TGTGCCAGCAGCCCGGGACTAAGCGGAGAGACCCAGTACTTC. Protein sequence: CASSPGLSGETQYF.

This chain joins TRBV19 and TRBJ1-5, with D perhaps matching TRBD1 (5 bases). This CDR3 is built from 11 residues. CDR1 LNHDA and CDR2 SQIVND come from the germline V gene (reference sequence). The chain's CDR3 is CAGGPGQPQHF. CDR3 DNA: TGTGCGGGGGGTCCCGGGCAGCCCCAGCATTTT.

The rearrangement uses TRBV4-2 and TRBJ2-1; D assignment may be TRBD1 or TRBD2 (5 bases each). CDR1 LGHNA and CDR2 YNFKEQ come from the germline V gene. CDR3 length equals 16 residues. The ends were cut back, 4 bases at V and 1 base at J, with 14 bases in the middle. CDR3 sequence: CASSPPGEGSYNEQFF. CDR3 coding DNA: TGTGCCAGCAGCCCCCCCGGCGAGGGGTCCTACAATGAGCAGTTCTTC.

CDR3 sequence (DNA): TGCGCCAGCAGCGTAGATACTGAGCAGTTCTTC. It is translated as CASSVDTEQFF. V gene TRBV5-1 combines with J gene TRBJ2-1; unclear D gene. This CDR3 spans 11 amino acids. The germline V gene has CDR1 SGHRS and CDR2 YFSETQ. Trimming shortened V by 4 bases and J by 9 bases, and 8 bases separated the two germline ends.

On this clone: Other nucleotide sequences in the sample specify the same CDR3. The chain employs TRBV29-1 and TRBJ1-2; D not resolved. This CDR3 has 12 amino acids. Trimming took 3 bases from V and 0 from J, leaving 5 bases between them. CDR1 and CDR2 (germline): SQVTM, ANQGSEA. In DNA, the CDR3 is TGCAGCGTTGACAGGTCTAACTATGGCTACACCTTC. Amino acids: CSVDRSNYGYTF.